The 32 T cell receptor beta chains in this list originate from one sample, sequenced in a study of blood T cells in healthy people across ages. Alongside a J-beta primer mix, a sample-barcoded 5' primer served in a second PCR lasting about 7 to 12 cycles. TCRdb fed the 5' RACE reads into MiXCR, producing one record per CDR3 protein. The data hold about 1.6 million distinct CDR3 sequences, with about 35% observed a single time. The sequencing sample was made of blood. The receptors shown here come from a woman younger than 45 in good health.

Points on this clonotype: Relative to the germline gene, one junction end is altered; a read error may explain this. This chain connects TRBV3-1 to TRBJ2-7; 8 bases match TRBD1. This CDR3 spans 18 amino acids. Per the germline V gene, CDR1 is LGHDT and CDR2 is YNNKEL (reference sequence). CDR3 coding DNA: TGTGCCAGTAGCCAAGGGGATCATTGGGGGACAGGTTTCTACGAGCAGTACTTC. Translated: CASSQGDHWGTGFYEQYF.

The chain joins TRBV5-1 to TRBJ2-1; 7 bases agree with TRBD1. The CDR3 extends over 15 amino acids. From germline, CDR1 is SGHRS and CDR2 YFSETQ. Trimming at V came to 1 base and at J to 5 bases, leaving 6 bases not matched to a gene. The CDR3 here is CASSLRDSTHNEQFF. The CDR3 DNA reads TGCGCCAGCAGCTTGAGGGACAGCACACACAATGAGCAGTTCTTC.

This chain uses TRBV5-1 with TRBJ1-6; maybe TRBD1 (5 bases). This CDR3 is 15 amino acids long. Germline CDR1 reads SGHRS; CDR2 reads YFSETQ. V was clipped by 4 bases and J by 7 bases, with 15 bases between them. The CDR3 sequence: CASSPGGGKNSPLHF. CDR3 in DNA: TGCGCCAGCAGCCCCGGCGGGGGGAAAAATTCACCCCTCCACTTT.

The sample holds many counts of this clonotype. One end of the junction fails to match germline, which may point to a read error. The chain recombines TRBV29-1 with TRBJ2-7, with unresolved D. This CDR3 region has 13 residues. Germline CDR1 is SQVTM and CDR2 is ANQGSEA. The CDR3 loop is CSVVTRDSHEQYF. The CDR3 nucleotides are TGCAGCGTTGTTACGCGTGACTCCCACGAGCAGTACTTC.

This clonotype showed up many times. The junction departs from germline at one end; a sequencing error may be responsible. The chain is built from TRBV5-1 and TRBJ1-5; unclear D gene. CDR3 length: 15 residues. Germline V gene data show CDR1 as SGHRS and CDR2 as YFSETQ. The CDR3 spells CASSLEGSSNQPQHF. The CDR3 DNA is TGTGCCAGCAGCTTGGAAGGGTCGAGCAATCAGCCCCAGCATTTT.

V gene TRBV5-5 combines with J gene TRBJ1-1; no clear D gene. CDR3 length equals 14 residues. Germline lookup yields CDR1 SGHKS and CDR2 YYEKEE (reference sequence). Between the trimmed V and J ends, which lost 2 bases and 1 base, there was a span of 9 bases. The CDR3 spells CASSLRPANTEAFF. For the CDR3, the DNA is TGTGCCAGCAGCTTACGACCGGCGAACACTGAAGCTTTCTTT.

The CDR3 is CASSQRPRQTGLNTGELFF. The CDR3 DNA reads as TGCGCCAGCAGCCAAAGACCCCGGCAGACAGGATTGAACACCGGGGAGCTGTTTTTT. This rearrangement joins TRBV4-1 to TRBJ2-2, with a tentative D call TRBD1 (6 bases). Germline CDR1 is MGHRA and CDR2 is YSYEKL. This CDR3 has 19 residues. V was pared by 2 bases and J by 1 base, with 20 bases between.

As for this clonotype: This may be a read error: a much more frequent sequence differs by one nucleotide. The CDR3 DNA is TGTGCCAGCAGCCAGAACAGGGGTCACTACGAGCAGTACTTC. It translates to CASSQNRGHYEQYF. The chain is built from TRBV4-2 and TRBJ2-5; 7 bases agree with TRBD1. The J call could be wrong; TRBJ2-7 is a better fit for the DNA end. The V gene's germline CDR1 is LGHNA and CDR2 YNFKEQ. The CDR3 contains 14 residues.

The chain employs TRBV15 and TRBJ1-4; D is ambiguous. Germline V gene lookup returns CDR1 LNHNV and CDR2 YYDKDF (reference sequence). The CDR3 totals 16 residues. V was cut by 0 bases and J by 8 bases, with 16 bases left in between. The CDR3 sequence is CATSRESVDFQEKLFF. DNA for the CDR3: TGTGCCACCAGCAGAGAAAGTGTGGACTTCCAGGAAAAACTGTTTTTT.

In its sample, this clonotype was seen a few times. The chain couples TRBV4-2 to TRBJ2-5, with D possibly matching TRBD2 (6 bases). The CDR3 runs to 16 residues. V lost 4 bases, J lost 0 bases, and 15 bases lay in between. The germline V gene encodes CDR1 LGHNA and CDR2 YNFKEQ. The CDR3, as DNA: TGTGCCAGCAGCCTAGTCGGAGGGACGTACCAAGAGACCCAGTACTTC. This encodes CASSLVGGTYQETQYF.

On this clonotype: This sequence may be a read error, since a much larger clone differs from it by one base. The chain is built from TRBV28 and TRBJ1-5; D is perhaps TRBD1 (6 bases). Germline values: CDR1 MDHEN, CDR2 SYDVKM. CDR3 size: 15 residues. The CDR3 loop reads CAGSLLLGGKQPQHF. CDR3 nucleotides: TGTGCCGGCAGTTTATTGCTCGGGGGCAAGCAGCCCCAGCATTTT.

V is TRBV7-2 and J is TRBJ2-6, with no clear D. CDR3 length: 15 residues. Germline V CDR1 and CDR2: SGHTA, FQGNSA. V lost 1 base and J 2 bases, leaving 6 bases between the germline ends. CDR3 bases: TGTGCCAGCAGCTTAGTTAGCACTGGGGCCAACGTCCTGACTTTC. Protein sequence: CASSLVSTGANVLTF.

The chain combines TRBV5-1 with TRBJ2-1; D remains unclear. The germline V gene has CDR1 SGHRS and CDR2 YFSETQ. V lost 0 bases, J lost 9 bases, and 10 bases lay in between. This CDR3 has 13 residues. Here the CDR3 reads CASSLAVGGEQFF. The CDR3 nucleotides read TGCGCCAGCAGCTTGGCCGTCGGCGGTGAGCAGTTCTTC. Using reference TRBV5-1 and TRBJ2-1 for the parts outside the CDR3, the full variable domain is KAGVTQTPRYLIKTRGQQVTLSCSPISGHRSVSWYQQTPGQGLQFLFEYFSETQRNKGNFPGRFSGRQFSNSRSEMNVSTLELGDSALYLCASSLAVGGEQFFGPGTRLTVL.

In its sample, this clonotype was seen a few times. The CDR3 nucleotides are TGTGCCAGCAGCCAAGGGCAGCGCCCCCCTGAGCAGTTCTTC. The encoded protein is CASSQGQRPPEQFF. The chain uses TRBV3-1 and TRBJ2-1; D not certain. Germline CDR1 is LGHDT and CDR2 is YNNKEL (reference sequence). The CDR3 extends over 14 amino acids. V was clipped by 1 base and J by 9 bases, with 13 bases between them.

This clonotype was seen ten or more times. CDR3 protein: CATSTSGSSYNEQFF. The CDR3 DNA is TGTGCCACCAGTACGAGCGGGTCCTCCTACAATGAGCAGTTCTTC. The genes are TRBV24-1 and TRBJ2-1; D may be TRBD2 (6 bases). Germline assignment: CDR1 KGHDR and CDR2 SFDVKD. CDR3 length: 15 residues. V lost 6 bases and J 0 bases, leaving 11 bases between the germline ends.

This clonotype came up many times. The chain employs TRBV10-3 and TRBJ2-5, with 10 bases that match TRBD2. J gave up 2 bases and V 3 bases, and 6 bases lay outside the gene matches. Germline CDR1 reads ENHRY; CDR2 reads SYGVKD. The CDR3 sequence is 16 residues long. Here the CDR3 reads CAISDRPAGGQETQYF. The CDR3 DNA follows: TGTGCCATCAGTGATCGTCCAGCGGGGGGGCAAGAGACCCAGTACTTC.

V usage is TRBV7-9 and J usage is TRBJ2-7; either TRBD1 or TRBD2 may supply D (5 bases each). With 4 bases removed from V and 3 bases from J, the gap between germline ends came to 16 bases. The CDR3 runs 15 residues. Germline V gives CDR1 SEHNR, CDR2 FQNEAQ (reference sequence). CDR3 sequence (DNA): TGTGCCAGCAGCTCCTCTGGCCCGAGGGGCTACGAGCAGTACTTC. The encoded protein is CASSSSGPRGYEQYF.

Comment on this clonotype: At one boundary the junction diverges from the germline segment, which might be a read error. The genes are TRBV7-9 and TRBJ2-1, with a tentative D call TRBD2 (6 bases). This CDR3 spans 15 amino acids. Germline CDR1 reads SEHNR; CDR2 reads FQNEAQ (reference sequence). This chain's CDR3 is CAGSSPWGVYNEQFF. As DNA, the CDR3 is TGTGCCGGCAGCTCCCCCTGGGGGGTATACAATGAGCAGTTCTTC.

The chain links TRBV5-1 to TRBJ2-1; 11 bases are shared with TRBD1. This CDR3 is 18 amino acids long. The V and J ends lost 0 bases and 9 bases, in that order; junction bases with no gene match: 14. The V gene's germline CDR1 is SGHRS and CDR2 YFSETQ. The chain's CDR3 is CASSLAPLSRTGGREQFF. The CDR3 coding sequence is TGCGCCAGCAGCTTGGCCCCCCTTTCCAGGACAGGGGGCCGTGAGCAGTTCTTC. The variable domain in full, completed from reference TRBV5-1 and TRBJ2-1, reads KAGVTQTPRYLIKTRGQQVTLSCSPISGHRSVSWYQQTPGQGLQFLFEYFSETQRNKGNFPGRFSGRQFSNSRSEMNVSTLELGDSALYLCASSLAPLSRTGGREQFFGPGTRLTVL.

J is TRBJ1-6 and V is TRBV2; D remains ambiguous. The CDR3 extends over 13 amino acids. Deletions cut 3 bases from V and 7 bases from J, with 7 bases between. In germline, CDR1 is SNHLY, CDR2 FYNNEI. CDR3 nucleotides: TGTGCCAGCAGTGACTGGGAGAATTCACCCCTCCACTTT. Translating it yields CASSDWENSPLHF.

This clonotype appeared a single time. Possible read error: a much larger clone is one base away. The J gene is TRBJ2-1, the V gene TRBV4-2; TRBD2 matches at 12 bases. This CDR3 spans 17 amino acids. The germline V gene has CDR1 LGHNA and CDR2 YNFKEQ. CDR3 bases: TGTGCCATCAGCCAAGAACCCGGACTAGCGGGATACAATGAGCAGTTCTTC. Its protein product is CAISQEPGLAGYNEQFF.

This clonotype has just a few counts. The chain is built from TRBV28 and TRBJ2-5, with D tentatively TRBD2 (7 bases). The CDR3 runs to 18 residues. CDR1 and CDR2 (germline): MDHEN, SYDVKM. Trimming took off 4 bases at V and 6 bases at J, with 27 bases between the two ends. In nucleotides, the CDR3 is TGTGCCAGCAGTTCCCCCCCCCACAGGGAGGGACCTCGAAAGACCCAGTACTTC. Residues: CASSSPPHREGPRKTQYF.

This clonotype was observed a handful of times. CDR3 bases: TGTGCCAGCAGTTCCCTCCGCAGGGGAAGCTATGGCTACACCTTC. As protein: CASSSLRRGSYGYTF. The chain uses TRBV28 and TRBJ1-2; weak D call: TRBD1 (6 bases). Germline CDR1 is MDHEN and CDR2 is SYDVKM. With 4 bases removed from V and 4 bases from J, the gap between germline ends came to 16 bases. The CDR3 extends over 15 amino acids.

The genes are TRBV13 and TRBJ2-3; tentatively, D is TRBD2 (5 bases). Germline CDR1 PRHDT, CDR2 FYEKMQ (reference sequence). V was clipped by 6 bases and J by 3 bases, with 16 bases between them. The CDR3 length is 15 residues. The CDR3 spells CASSPYGGMTDTQYF. Written as DNA, the CDR3 is TGTGCCAGCAGTCCGTATGGAGGAATGACAGATACGCAGTATTTT.

The V call is TRBV13, the J call TRBJ2-1; D unclear. The CDR3 loop spans 15 amino acids. Germline assignment: CDR1 PRHDT and CDR2 FYEKMQ (reference sequence). The ends were cut back, 4 bases at V and 1 base at J, with 11 bases in the middle. The CDR3 coding sequence is TGTGCCAGCAGCTCACCGACGGAATCCTACAATGAGCAGTTCTTC. It encodes CASSSPTESYNEQFF.

There are a few counts of this clonotype. The V gene is TRBV6-2 or TRBV6-3, the J gene TRBJ2-5; tentative D call: TRBD2 (6 bases). The CDR3 has 13 residues. CDR1 is MNHEY and CDR2 is SVGEGT in the germline V gene. The V gene lost 2 bases and the J gene lost 6 bases, with 10 bases spanning the gap. CDR3 region: CASSYTGRKTQYF. CDR3 nucleotide sequence: TGTGCCAGCAGTTACACCGGGAGAAAGACCCAGTACTTC.

This clonotype turned up a few times. This chain uses TRBV21-1 with TRBJ2-1; TRBD2 is the table's D call and was not checked against the DNA. TRBV21-1 constitutes a pseudogene. This CDR3 is 19 amino acids long. The CDR3 is CASSKIVKAHGTLPNEQFF. The CDR3 DNA reads as TGTGCCAGCAGCAAAATAGTAAAGGCTCACGGAACGCTACCGAATGAGCAGTTCTTC.

This clonotype was recorded many times. The chain links TRBV20-1 to TRBJ2-4, with 7 nucleotides matching TRBD1. CDR1 is DFQATT and CDR2 is SNEGSKA in the germline V gene (reference sequence). The V and J ends lost 0 bases and 10 bases, in that order; junction bases with no gene match: 9. CDR3 length: 14 amino acids. The CDR3 is CSARDPRDSDIQYF. The CDR3 region has the DNA TGCAGTGCTAGAGATCCCCGGGACAGTGATATTCAGTACTTC.

This clonotype was seen once. The rearrangement uses TRBV27 and TRBJ2-7; 14 nucleotides match TRBD2. Germline lookup yields CDR1 MNHEY and CDR2 SMNVEV (reference sequence). V shed 4 bases and J 9 bases; nucleotides not matched to a gene: 8. The CDR3 has 15 residues. CDR3 amino acids: CASSSTGLAGAGQYF. The CDR3 coding sequence is TGTGCCAGCAGTTCCACGGGACTAGCGGGAGCAGGGCAGTACTTC.

This clonotype showed up just a few times. V gene TRBV5-4 combines with J gene TRBJ2-5; D not resolved. Matching the DNA end better, TRBJ2-7 makes the J call doubtful. CDR1 SGHNT and CDR2 YYREEE come from the germline V gene (reference sequence). The CDR3 consists of 12 residues. The CDR3 DNA sequence: TGTGCCAGCAGCTCCGACCAGAACGAGCAGTACTTC. Amino acids: CASSSDQNEQYF.

The table lists this clonotype with a few counts. The chain is built from TRBV20-1 and TRBJ2-5; TRBD1 agrees at 7 bases. In germline, CDR1 is DFQATT, CDR2 SNEGSKA (reference sequence). V shed 6 bases and J 5 bases; nucleotides not matched to a gene: 6. The CDR3 runs to 12 residues. DNA of the CDR3: TGCAGTGCCGAAACAGGGGCGGAGACCCAGTACTTC. This codes for CSAETGAETQYF.

The V gene is TRBV7-2, the J gene TRBJ2-4, with TRBD2 matching 7 bases. CDR3 size: 16 residues. Unmatched junction bases numbered 3, after V lost 1 base and J lost 0 bases. Per the germline V gene, CDR1 is SGHTA and CDR2 is FQGNSA. The DNA of the CDR3 is TGTGCCAGCAGCTTAGTGGGGGGGGGAGCCAAAAACATTCAGTACTTC. Its translation: CASSLVGGGAKNIQYF. Full variable domain (missing parts from reference TRBV7-2 and TRBJ2-4): GAGVSQSPSNKVTEKGKDVELRCDPISGHTALYWYRQSLGQGLEFLIYFQGNSAPDKSGLPSDRFSAERTGGSVSTLTIQRTQQEDSAVYLCASSLVGGGAKNIQYFGAGTRLSVL.